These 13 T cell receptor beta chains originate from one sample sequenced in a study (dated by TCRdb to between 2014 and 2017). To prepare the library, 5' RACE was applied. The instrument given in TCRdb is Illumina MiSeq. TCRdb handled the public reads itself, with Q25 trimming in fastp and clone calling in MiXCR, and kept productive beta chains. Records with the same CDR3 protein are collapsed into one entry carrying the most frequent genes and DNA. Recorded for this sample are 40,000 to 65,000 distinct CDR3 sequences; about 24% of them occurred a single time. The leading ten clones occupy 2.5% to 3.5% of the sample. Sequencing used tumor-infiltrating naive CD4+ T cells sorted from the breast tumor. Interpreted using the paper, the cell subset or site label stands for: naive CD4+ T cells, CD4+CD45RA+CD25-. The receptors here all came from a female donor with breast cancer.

The CDR3, as DNA: TGTGCCAGCAGCTTGGACCTAGGAGGTTCACCCCTCCACTTT. It specifies CASSLDLGGSPLHF. This chain connects TRBV5-6 to TRBJ1-6; D is uncertain. Trimming pared 0 bases from V and 9 bases from J, leaving 10 bases between. Germline CDR1 and CDR2: SGHDT and YYEEEE. The CDR3 consists of 14 residues. Complete variable domain (other parts from reference TRBV5-6 and TRBJ1-6): DAGVTQSPTHLIKTRGQQVTLRCSPKSGHDTVSWYQQALGQGPQFIFQYYEEEERQRGNFPDRFSGHQFPNYSSELNVNALLLGDSALYLCASSLDLGGSPLHFGNGTRLTVT.

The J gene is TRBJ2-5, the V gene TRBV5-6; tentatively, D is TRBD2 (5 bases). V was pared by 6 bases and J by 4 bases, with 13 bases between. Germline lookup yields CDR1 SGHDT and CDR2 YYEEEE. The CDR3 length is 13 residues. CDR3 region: CASTVIRGETQYF. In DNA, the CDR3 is TGTGCCAGCACCGTGATTCGGGGAGAGACCCAGTACTTC.

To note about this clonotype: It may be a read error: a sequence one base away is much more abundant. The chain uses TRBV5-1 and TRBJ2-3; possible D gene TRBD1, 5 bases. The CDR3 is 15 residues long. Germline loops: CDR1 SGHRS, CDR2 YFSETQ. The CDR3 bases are TGCACCAGCAGCTTGGGGCACGCCGATGCGGATACGCAGTATTTT. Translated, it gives CTSSLGHADADTQYF. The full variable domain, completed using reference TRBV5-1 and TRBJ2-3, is KAGVTQTPRYLIKTRGQQVTLSCSPISGHRSVSWYQQTPGQGLQFLFEYFSETQRNKGNFPGRFSGRQFSNSRSEMNVSTLELGDSALYLCTSSLGHADADTQYFGPGTRLTVL.

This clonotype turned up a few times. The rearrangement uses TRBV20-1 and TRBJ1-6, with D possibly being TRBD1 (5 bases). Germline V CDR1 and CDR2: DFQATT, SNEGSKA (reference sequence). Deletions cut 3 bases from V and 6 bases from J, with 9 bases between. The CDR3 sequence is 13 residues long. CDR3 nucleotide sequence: TGCAGTGCTAGTGGGGACGGTAATTCACCCCTCCACTTT. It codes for CSASGDGNSPLHF.

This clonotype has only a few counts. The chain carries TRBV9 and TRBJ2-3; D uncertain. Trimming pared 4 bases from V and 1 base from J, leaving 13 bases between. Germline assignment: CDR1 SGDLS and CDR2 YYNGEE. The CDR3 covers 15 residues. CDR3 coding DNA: TGTGCCAGCAGCCTGAGGAGAAGCGGCACAGATACGCAGTATTTT. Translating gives CASSLRRSGTDTQYF.

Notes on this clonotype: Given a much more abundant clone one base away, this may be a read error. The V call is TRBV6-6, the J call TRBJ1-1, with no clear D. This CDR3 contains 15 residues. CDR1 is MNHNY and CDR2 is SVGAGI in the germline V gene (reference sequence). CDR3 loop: CASSYSEIMNTEACF. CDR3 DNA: TGTGCCAGCAGTTACTCGGAGATCATGAACACTGAAGCTTGCTTT.

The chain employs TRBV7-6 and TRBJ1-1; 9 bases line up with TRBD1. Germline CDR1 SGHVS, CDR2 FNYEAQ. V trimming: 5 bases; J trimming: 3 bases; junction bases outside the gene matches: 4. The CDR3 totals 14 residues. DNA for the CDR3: TGTGCCAGCAGCGCGGGACAGGGCGACACTGAAGCTTTCTTT. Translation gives CASSAGQGDTEAFF.

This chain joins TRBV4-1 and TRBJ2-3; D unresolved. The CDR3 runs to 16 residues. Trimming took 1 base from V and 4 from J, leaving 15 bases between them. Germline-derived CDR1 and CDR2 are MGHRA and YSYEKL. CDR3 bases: TGCGCCAGCAGCCAAGTGAATATGGGGTTCGCAGATACGCAGTATTTT. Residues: CASSQVNMGFADTQYF.

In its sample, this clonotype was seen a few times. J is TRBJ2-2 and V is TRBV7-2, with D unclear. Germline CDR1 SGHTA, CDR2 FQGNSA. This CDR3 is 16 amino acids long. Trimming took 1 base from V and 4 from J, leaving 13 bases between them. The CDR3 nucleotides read TGTGCCAGCAGCTTAGGGGTAGTGACGGGCACCGGGGAGCTGTTTTTT. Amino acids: CASSLGVVTGTGELFF.

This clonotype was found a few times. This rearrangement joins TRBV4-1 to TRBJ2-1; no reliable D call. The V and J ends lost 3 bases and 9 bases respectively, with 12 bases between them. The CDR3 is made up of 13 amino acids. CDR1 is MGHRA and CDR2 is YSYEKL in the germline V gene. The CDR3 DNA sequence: TGCGCCAGCAGCCATGTGCCTAACGGTGAGCAGTTCTTC. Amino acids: CASSHVPNGEQFF.

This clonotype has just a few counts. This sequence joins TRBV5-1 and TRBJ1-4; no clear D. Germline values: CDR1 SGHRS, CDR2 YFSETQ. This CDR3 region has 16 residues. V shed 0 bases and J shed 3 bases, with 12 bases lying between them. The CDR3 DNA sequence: TGCGCCAGCAGCTTGGGCCGGGTATTATCTAATGAAAAACTGTTTTTT. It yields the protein CASSLGRVLSNEKLFF. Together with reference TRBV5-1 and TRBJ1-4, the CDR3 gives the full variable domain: KAGVTQTPRYLIKTRGQQVTLSCSPISGHRSVSWYQQTPGQGLQFLFEYFSETQRNKGNFPGRFSGRQFSNSRSEMNVSTLELGDSALYLCASSLGRVLSNEKLFFGSGTQLSVL.

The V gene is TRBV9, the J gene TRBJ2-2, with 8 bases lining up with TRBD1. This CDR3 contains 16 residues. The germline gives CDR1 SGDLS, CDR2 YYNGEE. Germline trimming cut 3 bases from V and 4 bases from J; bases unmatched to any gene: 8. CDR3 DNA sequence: TGTGCCAGCAGCGGAAGACAGGGGAGGAGCACCGGGGAGCTGTTTTTT. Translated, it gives CASSGRQGRSTGELFF.

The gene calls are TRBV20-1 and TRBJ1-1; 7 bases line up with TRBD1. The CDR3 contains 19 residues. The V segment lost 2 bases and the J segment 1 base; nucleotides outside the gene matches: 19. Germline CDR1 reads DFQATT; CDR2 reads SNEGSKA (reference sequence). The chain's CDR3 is CSARPNLGTAKRANTEAFF. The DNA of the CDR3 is TGCAGTGCTAGACCAAACCTCGGGACAGCCAAAAGAGCGAACACTGAAGCTTTCTTT.